This TCR beta chain was found in a study of shared clonotypes between healthy human individuals. Points on this clone: Its antigen is currently unknown.

Study-level results: What naive subsets generally showed was a larger estimated richness than memory subsets showed.

Original data processing: Junction-only immunoSEQ sequences carried no quality scores, so filtering differed. Data came from immunoSEQ multiplex PCR; TCRdb stores just in-frame clones and leaves some out. The V and J calls and clone size were taken over from that table, and D and trimming were inferred from the DNA. The sample comprises more than 2 million clones, more than 90% of which are singletons, and more than 0.1% rests with the top ten. The ends lost 5 bases at V and 4 bases at J; junction bases unmatched: 19. The CDR3 is 19 residues long. Germline V CDR1 and CDR2: SEHNR, FQNEAQ (reference sequence).

The sequenced material came from naive CD4+ T cells sorted from blood. Sample subset: CD45RA+ positively selected. This sequence joins TRBV7-9 and TRBJ1-4; 7 nucleotides line up with TRBD1. The sequence was collected from a man aged 18 to 35 in good health. The CDR3 is CASSGPTGTPLTGNEKLFF. The DNA of the CDR3 is TGTGCCAGCAGCGGACCGACAGGGACTCCCCTTACGGGTAATGAAAAACTGTTTTTT.